This record concerns one T cell receptor beta chain sequence. Its specificity is not known. This sample is part of a study of Graves' ophthalmopathy and Graves' hyperthyroidism. Study as a whole: The term stable hyperthyroidism indicated an absence of ophthalmopathy within 18 months of follow-up.

From RNA, the CDR3 regions of TCR beta chains were amplified and sequenced. The authors performed first-round RT-PCR with HTBI primers and then a second-round multiplex PCR. TCRdb ran MiXCR on the multiplex PCR reads and lists one entry per CDR3 protein. This table has about 1.1 million distinct CDR3 sequences, 35% to 45% appearing once. Hyperthyroidism patients, all newly diagnosed, had under 2 months' duration and ages of 18 to 65. Germline-derived CDR1 and CDR2 are SGHAT and FQNNGV. This CDR3 has 14 residues. The V and J ends lost 7 bases and 11 bases, in that order; junction bases with no gene match: 8. Broader study findings: Also, most clonotypes expanded in the thyroid above 0.001 frequency appeared in blood.

The V call is TRBV11-2, the J call TRBJ1-6; 10 bases are shared with TRBD1. The sequenced sample consisted of peripheral blood or thyroid tissue (not recorded which). The receptor was isolated from an adult man with Graves' hyperthyroidism. This chain's CDR3 is CASTKTGQGTPLHF. The DNA of the CDR3 is TGTGCCAGCACCAAAACGGGACAGGGGACACCCCTCCACTTT.